A selection of T cell receptor beta chains follows, all from one sample in a study of shared clonotypes between healthy human individuals. Using immunoSEQ multiplex PCR, the repertoire was profiled, and TCRdb retains in-frame clones only, with some absent. The sample consists of approximately 940,000 clones, over 60% of them appearing once. The specimen sequenced was memory CD4+ T cells sorted from blood. Receptors were obtained from a man younger than 35 in good health. The CDR3 runs from the conserved cysteine through the conserved F or W. Each record gives: V gene, D gene, J gene, clone size, CDR3 DNA, CDR3 protein. A D gene is named only where the DNA matches it firmly. The size entry is marked missing in some rows and otherwise reads once, few, many or a size class.

TRBV7-7,TRBD2,TRBJ2-5,once,TGTGCTAGCAGCCGGACTAGCGGGGGAGAGACCCAGTACTTC,CASSRTSGGETQYF
TRBV5-8,.,TRBJ2-2,.,TGTGCCAGCAGCTTACCCGGGATGGGGACCGGGGAGCTGTTTTTT,CASSLPGMGTGELFF
TRBV5-1,.,TRBJ1-4,.,TGCGCCAGCAGCTTGGGGGGAGGACGAAAAACTGTTTTT,CASSLGGGRKTVF
TRBV27,.,TRBJ2-3,.,TGTGCCAGTATCGACAGAAGCACAGATACGCAGTATTTT,CASIDRSTDTQYF
TRBV11-2,TRBD1,TRBJ2-7,.,TGTGCCAGCAGCCCCTCGACAGGGTCCCTTTACGAGCAGTACTTC,CASSPSTGSLYEQYF
TRBV10-3,TRBD1,TRBJ1-2,.,TGTGCCATCAGGGGACAGGGGGATTATGGCTACACCTTC,CAIRGQGDYGYTF
TRBV9,.,TRBJ2-3,.,TGTGCCAGCAGCACCCGGTACCGCACAGATACGCAGTATTTT,CASSTRYRTDTQYF
TRBV5-8,.,TRBJ2-1,.,TGTGCCAGCACCTGGGGCGGTGAGCAGTTCTTC,CASTWGGEQFF
TRBV6-5,TRBD2,TRBJ2-7,.,TGTGCCAGCAGTCCAAGGACTAGCGGCTACGAGCAGTACTTC,CASSPRTSGYEQYF
TRBV10-2,.,TRBJ1-1,few,TGCGCCAGCAGTTCCCCGGACAGTTACACTGAAGCTTTCTTT,CASSSPDSYTEAFF